The 5 T cell receptor beta chains reported below all come from one sample, sequenced in a study of CD8 T cells in Susac syndrome. When the RNA was reverse transcribed, random hexamers were used with an input of roughly 0.45 to 1 ug. TCRdb analysed the immunoSEQ multiplex PCR reads with MiXCR anew, one entry per CDR3 protein. Among about 150,000 distinct CDR3 sequences listed, about 95% were seen once. Sequenced sample: CD8+ T cells from PBMCs. The receptor source for this set is a human donor with multiple sclerosis.

This clonotype was counted once. V gene TRBV2 combines with J gene TRBJ2-3, with D perhaps being TRBD1 or TRBD2 (5 bases each). The CDR3 runs 16 residues. V shed 6 bases and J shed 1 base, with 17 bases lying between them. Germline V CDR1 and CDR2: SNHLY, FYNNEI. The CDR3 loop is CASRPDWGGGTDTQYF. CDR3 coding DNA: TGTGCCAGCAGGCCGGACTGGGGCGGTGGCACAGATACGCAGTATTTT.

The chain employs TRBV7-8 and TRBJ1-5; D is perhaps TRBD1 (6 bases). V dropped 5 bases and J dropped 6 bases, with 11 bases sitting between them. The CDR3 length is 13 residues. From germline, CDR1 is SGHVS and CDR2 FQNEAQ. This chain's CDR3 is CASSGGGSQPQHF. The DNA for the CDR3 is TGTGCCAGCAGCGGGGGGGGCTCTCAGCCCCAGCATTTT.

The J gene is TRBJ2-1, the V gene TRBV30; D is perhaps TRBD2 (6 bases). V shed 1 base and J shed 3 bases, with 13 bases lying between them. The CDR3 length is 15 residues. Germline V gene sequence: CDR1 GTSNPN, CDR2 SVGIG (reference sequence). In DNA form, the CDR3 reads TGTGCCTGGAGTGAGATGGGGGGTGACTACAATGAGCAGTTCTTC. Protein product: CAWSEMGGDYNEQFF.

The gene calls are TRBV5-8 and TRBJ2-2; no clear D. Germline CDR1 is SGHTS and CDR2 is YDEGEE. This CDR3 comprises 12 residues. V was trimmed by 4 bases and J by 6 bases, leaving 7 bases between them. CDR3 DNA sequence: TGTGCCAGCAGCGGCCGGGCCGGGGAGCTGTTTTTT. Protein sequence: CASSGRAGELFF.

The genes are TRBV5-6 and TRBJ2-1; 7 nucleotides line up with TRBD2. The germline V gene encodes CDR1 SGHDT and CDR2 YYEEEE. With 1 base clipped from V and 9 bases from J, the junction kept 4 bases outside the gene matches. The CDR3 extends over 13 amino acids. DNA for the CDR3: TGTGCCAGCAGCTTGTCAGGCGGGGGTGAGCAGTTCTTC. Amino acids: CASSLSGGGEQFF.